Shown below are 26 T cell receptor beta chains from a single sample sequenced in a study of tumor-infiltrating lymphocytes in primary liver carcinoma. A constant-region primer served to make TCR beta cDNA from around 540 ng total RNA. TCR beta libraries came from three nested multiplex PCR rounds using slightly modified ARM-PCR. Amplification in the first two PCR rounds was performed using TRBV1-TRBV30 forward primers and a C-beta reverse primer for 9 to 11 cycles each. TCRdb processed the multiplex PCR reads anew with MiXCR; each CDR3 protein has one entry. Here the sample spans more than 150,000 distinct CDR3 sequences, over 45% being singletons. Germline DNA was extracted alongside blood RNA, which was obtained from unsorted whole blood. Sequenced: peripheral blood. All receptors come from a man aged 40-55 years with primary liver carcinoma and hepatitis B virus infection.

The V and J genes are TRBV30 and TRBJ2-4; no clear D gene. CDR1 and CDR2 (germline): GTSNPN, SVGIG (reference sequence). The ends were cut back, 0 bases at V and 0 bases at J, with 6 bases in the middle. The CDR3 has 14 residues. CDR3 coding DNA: TGTGCCTGGAGTGTGGGATTAGCCAAAAACATTCAGTACTTC. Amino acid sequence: CAWSVGLAKNIQYF.

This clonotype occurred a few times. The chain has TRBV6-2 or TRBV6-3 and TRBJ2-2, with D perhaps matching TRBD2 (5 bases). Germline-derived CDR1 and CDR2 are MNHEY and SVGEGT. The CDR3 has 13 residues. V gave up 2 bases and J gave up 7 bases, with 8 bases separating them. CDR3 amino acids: CASSYQAGGELFF. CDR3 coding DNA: TGTGCCAGCAGTTACCAGGCGGGCGGGGAGCTGTTTTTT.

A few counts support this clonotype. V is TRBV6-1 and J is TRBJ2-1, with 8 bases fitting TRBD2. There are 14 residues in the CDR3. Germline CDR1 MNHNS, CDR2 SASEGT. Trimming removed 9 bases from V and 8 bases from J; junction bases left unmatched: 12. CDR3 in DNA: TGTGCCAGTGCAGAGGCCAACGGGGGGGATGAGCAGTTCTTC. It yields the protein CASAEANGGDEQFF.

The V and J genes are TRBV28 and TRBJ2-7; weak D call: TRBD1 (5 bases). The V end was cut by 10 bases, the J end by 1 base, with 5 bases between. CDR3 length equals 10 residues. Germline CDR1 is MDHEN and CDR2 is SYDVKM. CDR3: CANRSYEQYF. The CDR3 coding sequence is TGTGCCAACAGGTCCTACGAGCAGTACTTC.

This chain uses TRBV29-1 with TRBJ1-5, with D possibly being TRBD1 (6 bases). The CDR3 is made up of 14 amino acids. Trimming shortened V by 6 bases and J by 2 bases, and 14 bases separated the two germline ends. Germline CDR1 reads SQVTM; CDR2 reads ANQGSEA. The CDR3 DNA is TGCAGCGTCTATGACGGGGGCGGCAATCAGCCCCAGCATTTT. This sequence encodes CSVYDGGGNQPQHF.

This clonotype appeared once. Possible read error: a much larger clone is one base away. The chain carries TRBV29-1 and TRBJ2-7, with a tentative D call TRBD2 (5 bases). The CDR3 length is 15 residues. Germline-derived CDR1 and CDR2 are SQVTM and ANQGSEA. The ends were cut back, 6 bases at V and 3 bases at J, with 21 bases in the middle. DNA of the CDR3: TGCAGCGTCCTTAGACTAACGGGAATAAGCTACGAGCAGTACTTC. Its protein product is CSVLRLTGISYEQYF.

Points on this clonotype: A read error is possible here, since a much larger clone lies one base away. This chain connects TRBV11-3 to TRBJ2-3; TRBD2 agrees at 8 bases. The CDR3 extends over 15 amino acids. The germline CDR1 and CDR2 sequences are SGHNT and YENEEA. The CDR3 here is CASSLDAGGADTQCF. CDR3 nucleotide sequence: TGTGCCAGCAGCTTAGATGCGGGAGGTGCAGATACGCAGTGTTTT.

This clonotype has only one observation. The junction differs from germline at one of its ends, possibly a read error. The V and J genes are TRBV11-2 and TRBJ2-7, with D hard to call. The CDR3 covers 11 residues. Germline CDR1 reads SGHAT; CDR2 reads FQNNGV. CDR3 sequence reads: CACSYDGEQYF. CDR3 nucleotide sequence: TGTGCCTGCAGCTACGATGGAGAGCAGTACTTC.

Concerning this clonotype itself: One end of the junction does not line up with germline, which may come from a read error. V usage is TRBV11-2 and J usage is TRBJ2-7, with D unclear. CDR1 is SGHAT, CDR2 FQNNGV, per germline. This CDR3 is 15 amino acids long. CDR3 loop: CTSSLDETETYEQYF. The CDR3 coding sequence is TGTACCAGCAGCTTAGATGAGACCGAAACCTACGAGCAGTATTTC.

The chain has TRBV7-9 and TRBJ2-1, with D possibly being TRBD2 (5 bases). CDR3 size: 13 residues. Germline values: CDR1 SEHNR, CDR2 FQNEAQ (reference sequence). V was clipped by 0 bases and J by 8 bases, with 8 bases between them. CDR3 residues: CASSLASDYEQFF. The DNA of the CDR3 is TGTGCCAGCAGCTTAGCTAGCGACTATGAGCAGTTCTTC.

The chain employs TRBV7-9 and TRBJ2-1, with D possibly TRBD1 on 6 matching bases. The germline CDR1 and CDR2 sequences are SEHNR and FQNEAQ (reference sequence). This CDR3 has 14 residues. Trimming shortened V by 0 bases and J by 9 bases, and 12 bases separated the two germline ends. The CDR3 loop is CASSLANRATEQFF. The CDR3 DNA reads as TGTGCCAGCAGCTTAGCTAACAGGGCTACTGAGCAGTTCTTC.

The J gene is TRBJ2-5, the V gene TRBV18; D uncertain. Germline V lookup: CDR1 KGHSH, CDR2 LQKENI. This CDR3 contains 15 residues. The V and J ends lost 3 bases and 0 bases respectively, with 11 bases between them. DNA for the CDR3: TGTGCCAGCTCACCGGCCCAGCCATACCAAGAGACCCAGTACTTC. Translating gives CASSPAQPYQETQYF.

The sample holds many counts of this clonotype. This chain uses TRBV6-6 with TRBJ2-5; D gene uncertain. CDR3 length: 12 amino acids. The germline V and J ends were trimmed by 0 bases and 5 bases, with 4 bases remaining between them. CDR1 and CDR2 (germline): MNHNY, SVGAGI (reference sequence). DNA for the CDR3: TGTGCCAGCAGTTACTCGGAGGAGACCCAGTACTTC. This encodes CASSYSEETQYF.

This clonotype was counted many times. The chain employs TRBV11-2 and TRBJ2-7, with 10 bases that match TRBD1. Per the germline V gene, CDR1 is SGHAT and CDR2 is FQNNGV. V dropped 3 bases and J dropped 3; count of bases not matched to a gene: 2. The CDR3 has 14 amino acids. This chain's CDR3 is CASSFRDRGYEQYF. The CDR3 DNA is TGTGCCAGCAGCTTCCGGGACAGGGGCTACGAGCAGTACTTC. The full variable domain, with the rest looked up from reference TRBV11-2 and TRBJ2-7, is EAGVAQSPRYKIIEKRQSVAFWCNPISGHATLYWYQQILGQGPKLLIQFQNNGVVDDSQLPKDRFSAERLKGVDSTLKIQPAKLEDSAVYLCASSFRDRGYEQYFGPGTRLTVT.

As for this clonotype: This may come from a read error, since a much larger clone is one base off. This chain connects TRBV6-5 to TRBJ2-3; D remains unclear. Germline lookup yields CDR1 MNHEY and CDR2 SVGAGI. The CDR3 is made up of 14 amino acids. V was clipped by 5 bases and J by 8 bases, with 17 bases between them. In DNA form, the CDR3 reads TGTGCCAGCAGTCCGGGTGGCTCGGCAGGTACGCAGTATTTT. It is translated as CASSPGGSAGTQYF.

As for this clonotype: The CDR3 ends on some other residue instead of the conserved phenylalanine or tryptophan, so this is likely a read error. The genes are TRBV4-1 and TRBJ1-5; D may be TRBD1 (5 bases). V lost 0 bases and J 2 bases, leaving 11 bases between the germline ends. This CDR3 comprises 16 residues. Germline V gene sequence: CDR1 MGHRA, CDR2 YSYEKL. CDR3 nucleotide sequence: TGCGCCAGCAGCCAAGATGGGGGGTTCGGCAATCAGCCCCAGCATCTT. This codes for CASSQDGGFGNQPQHL.

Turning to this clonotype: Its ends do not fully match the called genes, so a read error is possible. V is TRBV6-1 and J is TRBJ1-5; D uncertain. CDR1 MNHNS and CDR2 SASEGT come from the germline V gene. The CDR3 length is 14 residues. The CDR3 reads CARGGSYSNQAQHF. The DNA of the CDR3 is TGTGCCAGGGGAGGGTCTTATAGCAATCAGGCCCAGCATTTT.

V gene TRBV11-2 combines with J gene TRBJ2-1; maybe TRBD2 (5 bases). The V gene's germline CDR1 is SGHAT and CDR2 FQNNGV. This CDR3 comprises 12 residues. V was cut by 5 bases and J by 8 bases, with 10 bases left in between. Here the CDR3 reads CASSRTGDEQFF. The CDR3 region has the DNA TGTGCCAGCAGCCGGACTGGGGATGAGCAGTTCTTC. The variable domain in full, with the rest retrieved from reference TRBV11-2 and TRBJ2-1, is EAGVAQSPRYKIIEKRQSVAFWCNPISGHATLYWYQQILGQGPKLLIQFQNNGVVDDSQLPKDRFSAERLKGVDSTLKIQPAKLEDSAVYLCASSRTGDEQFFGPGTRLTVL.

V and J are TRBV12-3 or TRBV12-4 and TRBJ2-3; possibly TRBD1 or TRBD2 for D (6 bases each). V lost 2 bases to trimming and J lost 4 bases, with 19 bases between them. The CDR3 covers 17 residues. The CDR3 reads CASSLTGTPGGADTQYF. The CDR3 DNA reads TGTGCCAGCAGTTTAACCGGGACCCCCGGGGGCGCAGATACGCAGTATTTT.

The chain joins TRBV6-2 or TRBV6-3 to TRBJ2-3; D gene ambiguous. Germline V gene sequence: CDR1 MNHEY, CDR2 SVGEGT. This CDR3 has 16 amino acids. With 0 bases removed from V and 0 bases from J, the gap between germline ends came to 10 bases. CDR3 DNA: TGTGCCAGCAGTTACTCGTTACGGGCAAGCACAGATACGCAGTATTTT. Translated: CASSYSLRASTDTQYF.

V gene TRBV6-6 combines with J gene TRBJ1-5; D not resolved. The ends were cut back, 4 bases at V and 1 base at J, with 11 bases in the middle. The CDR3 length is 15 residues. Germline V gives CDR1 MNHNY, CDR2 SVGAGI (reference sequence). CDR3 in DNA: TGTGCCAGCAGTTCCCATGGATACAGCAATCAGCCCCAGCATTTT. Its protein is CASSSHGYSNQPQHF.

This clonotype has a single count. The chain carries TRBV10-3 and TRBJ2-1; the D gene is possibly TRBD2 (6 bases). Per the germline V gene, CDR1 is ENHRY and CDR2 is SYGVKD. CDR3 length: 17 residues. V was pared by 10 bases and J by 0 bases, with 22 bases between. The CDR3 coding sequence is TGTGCCACCGGGACTTGCGGAAGAGATAGCTCCTACAATGAGCAGTTCTTC. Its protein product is CATGTCGRDSSYNEQFF.

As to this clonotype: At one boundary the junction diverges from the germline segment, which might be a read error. CDR3 sequence (DNA): TGCACCAGCAGCCGAGGGACTAGCGGGGGCCTCTCCTACAATGAGCAGTTCTTC. It is translated as CTSSRGTSGGLSYNEQFF. This chain links TRBV4-1 with TRBJ2-1, with 14 bases that match TRBD2. Germline V gene data show CDR1 as MGHRA and CDR2 as YSYEKL. CDR3 length: 18 amino acids.

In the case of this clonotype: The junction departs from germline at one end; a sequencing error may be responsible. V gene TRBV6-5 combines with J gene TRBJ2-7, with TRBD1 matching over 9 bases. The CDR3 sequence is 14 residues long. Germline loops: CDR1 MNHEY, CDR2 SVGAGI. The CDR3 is CVSSYRDREGEQYF. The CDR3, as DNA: TGTGTCAGCAGTTACCGGGACAGGGAGGGCGAGCAGTACTTC.

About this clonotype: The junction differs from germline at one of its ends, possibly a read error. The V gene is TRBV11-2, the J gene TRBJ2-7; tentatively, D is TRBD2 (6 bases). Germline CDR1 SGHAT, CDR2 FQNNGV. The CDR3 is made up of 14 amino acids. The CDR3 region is CASGLTDTAYEQYF. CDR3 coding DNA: TGTGCTAGCGGCTTAACTGACACTGCCTACGAACAGTACTTC.

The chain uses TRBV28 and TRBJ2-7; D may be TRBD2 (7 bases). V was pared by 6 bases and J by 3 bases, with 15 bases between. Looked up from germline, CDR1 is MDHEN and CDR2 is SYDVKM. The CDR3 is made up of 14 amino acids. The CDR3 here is CASSLGGAFYEQYF. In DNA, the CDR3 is TGTGCCAGCAGCCTGGGGGGGGCGTTCTACGAGCAGTACTTC.